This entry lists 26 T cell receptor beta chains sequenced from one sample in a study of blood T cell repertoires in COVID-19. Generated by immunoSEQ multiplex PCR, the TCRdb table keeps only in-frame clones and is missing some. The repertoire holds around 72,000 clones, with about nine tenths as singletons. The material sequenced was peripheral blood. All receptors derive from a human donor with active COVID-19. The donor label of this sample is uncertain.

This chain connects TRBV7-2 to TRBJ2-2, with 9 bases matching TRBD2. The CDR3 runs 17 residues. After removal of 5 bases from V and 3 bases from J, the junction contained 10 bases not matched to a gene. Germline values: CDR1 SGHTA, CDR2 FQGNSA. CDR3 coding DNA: TGTGCCAGCAGCCCAATAGCGGGAGCGACGGACACCGGGGAGCTGTTTTTT. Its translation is CASSPIAGATDTGELFF.

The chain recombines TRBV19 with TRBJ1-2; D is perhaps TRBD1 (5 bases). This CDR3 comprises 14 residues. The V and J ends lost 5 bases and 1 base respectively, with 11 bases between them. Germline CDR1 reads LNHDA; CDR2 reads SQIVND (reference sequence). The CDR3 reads CASSPRDSNYGYTF. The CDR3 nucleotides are TGTGCCAGTAGTCCCCGAGACAGTAACTATGGCTACACCTTC.

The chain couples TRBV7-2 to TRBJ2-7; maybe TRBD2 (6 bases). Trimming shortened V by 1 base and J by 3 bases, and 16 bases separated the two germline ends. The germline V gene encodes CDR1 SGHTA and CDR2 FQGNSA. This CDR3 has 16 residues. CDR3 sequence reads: CASSLGGGAEGYEQYF. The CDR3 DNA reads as TGTGCCAGCAGCTTAGGCGGAGGGGCGGAAGGCTACGAGCAGTACTTC. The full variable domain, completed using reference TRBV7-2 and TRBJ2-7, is GAGVSQSPSNKVTEKGKDVELRCDPISGHTALYWYRQSLGQGLEFLIYFQGNSAPDKSGLPSDRFSAERTGGSVSTLTIQRTQQEDSAVYLCASSLGGGAEGYEQYFGPGTRLTVT.

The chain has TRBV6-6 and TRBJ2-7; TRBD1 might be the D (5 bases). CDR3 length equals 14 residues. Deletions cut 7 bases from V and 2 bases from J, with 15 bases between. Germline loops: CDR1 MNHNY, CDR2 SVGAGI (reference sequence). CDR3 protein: CASTDSPPAYEQYF. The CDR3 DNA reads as TGTGCCAGCACCGACAGCCCACCGGCCTACGAGCAGTACTTC.

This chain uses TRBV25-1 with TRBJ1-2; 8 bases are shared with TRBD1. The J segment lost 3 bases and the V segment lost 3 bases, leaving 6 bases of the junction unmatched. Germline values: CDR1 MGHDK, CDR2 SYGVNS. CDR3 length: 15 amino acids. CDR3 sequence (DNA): TGTGCCAGCAGTGACTGGGACAGGCGGGACTATGGCTACACCTTC. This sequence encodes CASSDWDRRDYGYTF.

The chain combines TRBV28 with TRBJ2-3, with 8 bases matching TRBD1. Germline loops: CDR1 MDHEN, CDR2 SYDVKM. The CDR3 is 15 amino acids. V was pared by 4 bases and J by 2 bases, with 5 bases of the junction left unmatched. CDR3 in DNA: TGTGCCAGCAGTTCCGGGACAGGAGCCACAGATACGCAGTATTTT. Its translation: CASSSGTGATDTQYF.

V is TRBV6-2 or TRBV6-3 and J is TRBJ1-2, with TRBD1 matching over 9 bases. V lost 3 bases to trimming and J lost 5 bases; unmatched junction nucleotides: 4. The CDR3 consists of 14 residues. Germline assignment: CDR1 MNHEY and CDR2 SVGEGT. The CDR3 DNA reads TGTGCCAGCAGTTATATGGACAGGGGATATGGCTACACCTTC. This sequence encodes CASSYMDRGYGYTF.

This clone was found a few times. The DNA of the CDR3 is TGTGCCAGCAACCAGGGGGATCAGCCCCAGCATTTT. It yields the protein CASNQGDQPQHF. V usage is TRBV2 and J usage is TRBJ1-5; 7 bases map to TRBD1. This CDR3 is built from 12 residues. Germline trimming cut 7 bases from V and 5 bases from J; bases unmatched to any gene: 2. Germline V gene sequence: CDR1 SNHLY, CDR2 FYNNEI.

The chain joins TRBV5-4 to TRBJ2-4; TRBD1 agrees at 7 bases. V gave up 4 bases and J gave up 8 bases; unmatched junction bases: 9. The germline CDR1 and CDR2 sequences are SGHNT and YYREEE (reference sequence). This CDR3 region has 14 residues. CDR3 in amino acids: CASSPQGGADIQYF. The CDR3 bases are TGTGCCAGCAGCCCGCAAGGGGGCGCGGACATTCAGTACTTC.

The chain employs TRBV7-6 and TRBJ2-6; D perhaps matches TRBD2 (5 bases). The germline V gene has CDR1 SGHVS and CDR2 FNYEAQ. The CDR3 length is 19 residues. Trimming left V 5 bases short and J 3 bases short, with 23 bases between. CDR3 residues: CASSPTGVGSKGGANVLTF. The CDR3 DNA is TGTGCCAGCAGCCCTACCGGGGTTGGGAGTAAGGGTGGGGCCAACGTCCTGACTTTC.

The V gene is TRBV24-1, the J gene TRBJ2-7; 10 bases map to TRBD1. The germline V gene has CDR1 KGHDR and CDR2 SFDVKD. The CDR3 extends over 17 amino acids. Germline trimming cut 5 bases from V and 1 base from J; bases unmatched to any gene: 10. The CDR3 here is CATSALTGGEGSYEQYF. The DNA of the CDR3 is TGTGCCACCAGTGCACTGACAGGGGGCGAAGGATCCTACGAGCAGTACTTC.

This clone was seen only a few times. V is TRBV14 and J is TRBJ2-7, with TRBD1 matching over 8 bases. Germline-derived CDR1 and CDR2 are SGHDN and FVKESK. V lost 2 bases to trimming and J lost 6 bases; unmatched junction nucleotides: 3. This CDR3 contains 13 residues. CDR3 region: CASSQQTGGEQYF. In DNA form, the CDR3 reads TGTGCCAGCAGCCAACAAACAGGGGGCGAGCAGTACTTC.

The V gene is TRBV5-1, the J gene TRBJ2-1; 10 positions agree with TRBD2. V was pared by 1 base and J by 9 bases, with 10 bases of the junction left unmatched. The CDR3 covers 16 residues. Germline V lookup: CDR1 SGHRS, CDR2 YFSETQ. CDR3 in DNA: TGCGCCAGCAGCTTGCTAGCGGGAGATTGGGGCGCTGAGCAGTTCTTC. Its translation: CASSLLAGDWGAEQFF.

CDR3 residues: CASTLGSSGHTDTQYF. CDR3 sequence (DNA): TGCGCCAGCACCCTTGGGTCTAGCGGGCACACAGATACGCAGTATTTT. This chain connects TRBV5-1 to TRBJ2-3, with 8 positions matching TRBD2. The CDR3 runs to 16 residues. The J segment lost 2 bases and the V segment lost 6 bases, leaving 11 bases of the junction unmatched. Germline V gene sequence: CDR1 SGHRS, CDR2 YFSETQ.

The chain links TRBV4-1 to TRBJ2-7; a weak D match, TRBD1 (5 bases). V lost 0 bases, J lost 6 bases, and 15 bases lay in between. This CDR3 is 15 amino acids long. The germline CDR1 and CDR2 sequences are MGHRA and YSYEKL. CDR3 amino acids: CASSQETVTLTEQYF. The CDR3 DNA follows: TGCGCCAGCAGCCAAGAGACAGTTACCCTGACCGAGCAGTACTTC.

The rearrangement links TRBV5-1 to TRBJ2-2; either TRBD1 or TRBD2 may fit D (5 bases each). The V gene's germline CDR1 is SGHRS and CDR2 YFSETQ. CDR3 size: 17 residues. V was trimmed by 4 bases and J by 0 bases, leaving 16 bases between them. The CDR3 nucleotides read TGCGCCAGCAGCCTGGGGCCGACGGGAACGAACACCGGGGAGCTGTTTTTT. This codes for CASSLGPTGTNTGELFF.

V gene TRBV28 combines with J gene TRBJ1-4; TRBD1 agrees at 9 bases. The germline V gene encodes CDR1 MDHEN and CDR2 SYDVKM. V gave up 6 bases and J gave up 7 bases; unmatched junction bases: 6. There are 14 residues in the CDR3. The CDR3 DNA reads TGTGCCAGCAGATCTACAGGGGGCGGTGAAAAACTGTTTTTT. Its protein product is CASRSTGGGEKLFF.

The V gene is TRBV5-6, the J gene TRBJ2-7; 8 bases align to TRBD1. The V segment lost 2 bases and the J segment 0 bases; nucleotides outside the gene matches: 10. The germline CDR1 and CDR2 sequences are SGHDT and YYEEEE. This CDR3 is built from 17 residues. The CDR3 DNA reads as TGTGCCAGCAGCTTAGCCCGGACAGGGTCGACCTCCTACGAGCAGTACTTC. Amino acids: CASSLARTGSTSYEQYF. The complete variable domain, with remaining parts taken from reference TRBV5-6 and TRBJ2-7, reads DAGVTQSPTHLIKTRGQQVTLRCSPKSGHDTVSWYQQALGQGPQFIFQYYEEEERQRGNFPDRFSGHQFPNYSSELNVNALLLGDSALYLCASSLARTGSTSYEQYFGPGTRLTVT.

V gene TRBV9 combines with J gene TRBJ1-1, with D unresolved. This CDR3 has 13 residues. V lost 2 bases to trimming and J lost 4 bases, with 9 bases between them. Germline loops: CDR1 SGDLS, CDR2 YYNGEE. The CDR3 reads CASSVGSGTEAFF. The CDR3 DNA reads TGTGCCAGCAGCGTTGGGTCAGGCACTGAAGCTTTCTTT.

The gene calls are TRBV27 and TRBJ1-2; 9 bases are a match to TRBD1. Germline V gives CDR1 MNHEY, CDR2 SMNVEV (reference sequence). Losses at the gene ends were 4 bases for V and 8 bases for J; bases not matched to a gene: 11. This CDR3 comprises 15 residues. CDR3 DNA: TGTGCCAGCAGTTCAGGACAGGGGCGGACTGAAGGCTACACCTTC. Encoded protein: CASSSGQGRTEGYTF.

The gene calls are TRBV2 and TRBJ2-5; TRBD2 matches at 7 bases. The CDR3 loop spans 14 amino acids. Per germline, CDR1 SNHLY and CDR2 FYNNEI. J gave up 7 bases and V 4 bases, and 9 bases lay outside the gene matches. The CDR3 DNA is TGTGCCAGCAGTGTAACGGGAGGTAGGCCGACCCAGTACTTC. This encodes CASSVTGGRPTQYF.

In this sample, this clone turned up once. The CDR3 here is CASSYGNRGIWETQYF. CDR3 sequence (DNA): TGTGCCAGCAGTTACGGAAATCGGGGGATCTGGGAGACCCAGTACTTC. The rearrangement uses TRBV6-6 and TRBJ2-5, with D possibly matching TRBD2 (6 bases). V was pared by 2 bases and J by 5 bases, with 18 bases between. This CDR3 region has 16 residues. From germline, CDR1 is MNHNY and CDR2 SVGAGI (reference sequence).

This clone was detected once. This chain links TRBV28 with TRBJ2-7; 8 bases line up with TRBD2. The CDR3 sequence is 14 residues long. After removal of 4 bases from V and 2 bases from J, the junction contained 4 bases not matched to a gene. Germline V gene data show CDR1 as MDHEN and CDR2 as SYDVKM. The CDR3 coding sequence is TGTGCCAGCAGTTCCACTAGCGGTACCTACGAGCAGTACTTC. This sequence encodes CASSSTSGTYEQYF.

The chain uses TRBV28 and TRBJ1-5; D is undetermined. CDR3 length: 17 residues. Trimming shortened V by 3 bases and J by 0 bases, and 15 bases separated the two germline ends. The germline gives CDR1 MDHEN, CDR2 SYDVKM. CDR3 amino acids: CASSFGVNAASNQPQHF. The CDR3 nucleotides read TGTGCCAGCAGTTTCGGGGTCAATGCGGCTAGCAATCAGCCCCAGCATTTT.

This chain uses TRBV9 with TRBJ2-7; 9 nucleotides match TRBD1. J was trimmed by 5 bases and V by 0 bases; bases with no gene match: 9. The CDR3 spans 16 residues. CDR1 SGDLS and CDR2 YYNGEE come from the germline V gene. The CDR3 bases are TGTGCCAGCAGCGTAGGAGGGGGACAGGGAAGGAACGAGCAGTACTTC. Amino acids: CASSVGGGQGRNEQYF.

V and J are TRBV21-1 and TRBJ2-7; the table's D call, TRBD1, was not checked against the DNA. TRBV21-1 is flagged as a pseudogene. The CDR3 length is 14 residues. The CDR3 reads CASSKEVGAYEQYF. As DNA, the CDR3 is TGTGCCAGCAGCAAAGAGGTAGGGGCCTACGAGCAGTACTTC.